This TCR beta chain stems from a study of shared clonotypes between healthy human individuals. Background on the study: Each donor's CD8 memory used one plate, CD8 naive two, each CD4 subset three. Regarding the study as a whole: Specimens sampled were limited to blood, with tissue repertoires likely differing.

TCRdb's copy holds only in-frame clones and misses some; the assay was immunoSEQ multiplex PCR. The repertoire consists of around 940,000 clones, with approximately 76% occurring once and the leading ten covering roughly 1.5%. The donors were all Caucasian adults (living in Nashville, Tennessee). As to this clone: Its matching antigen is unknown.

Sequenced sample: memory CD4+ T cells sorted from blood. Specified subset: CD45RA-negative fraction. This clonotype was obtained from a man aged 18 to 29 in good health.

The CDR3 bases are TGTGCCAGGATTCGGGGGACAGGTTTGAACACTGAAGCTTTCTTT. Encoded protein: CARIRGTGLNTEAFF. This chain connects TRBV2 to TRBJ1-1, with 8 bases lining up with TRBD1. The V gene's germline CDR1 is SNHLY and CDR2 FYNNEI. V lost 9 bases to trimming and J lost 0 bases; unmatched junction nucleotides: 9. The length of the CDR3 is 15 residues.